The T cell receptor (beta chain) under discussion was sequenced for a study of PD-L1 blockade in urothelial cancer. TCRdb keeps only in-frame clones here, not all; method: immunoSEQ multiplex PCR. The sample comprises 24,000 or so clones, around nine tenths of which are singletons, and 3% to 3.5% rests with the top ten. The V segment lost 4 bases and the J segment 8 bases; nucleotides outside the gene matches: 8. Germline V gene data show CDR1 as MRHNA and CDR2 as SNTAGT. The CDR3 runs to 15 residues. Sample: PBMCs, taken around atezolizumab (anti-PD-L1) treatment. The clonotype was recovered from a man in his fifties with urothelial cancer. The chain links TRBV6-4 to TRBJ2-2; 9 bases map to TRBD2. In nucleotides, the CDR3 is TGTGCCAGCAGTGCGGTAGCGGGAGTCCCTGGGGAGCTGTTTTTT. It specifies CASSAVAGVPGELFF.